This T cell receptor beta chain was found in a study of T cell responses to AZD1222 COVID-19 vaccine (dated by TCRdb to the early 2020s). Looking at the study overall: Because spike-specific TCR depth and breadth did not differ between the two schedules, AZD1222 recipients who got a second dose at roughly 4 weeks were pooled with those who got a second dose at roughly 12 weeks. Enrollment into the trials was organized by age into subgroups of 18-55, 56-69 and 70-plus years, and those subgroups contained approximately 160, 26 and 62 TCR-sequenced participants, respectively. TCR sequencing was performed for over 230 trial participants, of whom about 200 were given two doses of AZD1222 and around 26 were given two doses of MenACWY control vaccine. General findings and caveats noted by the study authors: Because no samples from the day 14 peak response were available, repertoires could be characterized only after the peak T cell response. Conclusions about previously exposed vaccinees are limited, since just five to seven AZD1222 recipients were seropositive for SARS-CoV-2 at baseline. Participants were mostly white British and included more females than males, and it was suggested by the authors that clonal diversity may have been underestimated. In the small 56-69-year group, the increase in depth fell short of significance, most likely because of low power. After two AZD1222 doses, both the breadth and the depth of spike-specific TCRs were significantly higher than at day 0 and than in MenACWY recipients. Epitopes outside the regions mutated in the B.1.351 and B.1.1.7 variants were reportedly recognized by nearly half of the unique spike-specific TCRs. The vaccine-associated CD4 TCRs covered the entire spike protein, and the dominant responses fell in regions 160-218 and 743-854.

Trimming takes 5 bases from V and 1 base from J, and the germline ends sit 12 bases apart. The germline V gene (reference sequence) gives CDR1 as LGHDT and CDR2 as YNNKEL. The CDR3 sequence holds 14 residues, the cysteine and phenylalanine included. The only DNA kept is the CDR3, 42 bases in frame from the first base. This clone has only one observation. Its specific antigen is unknown. It has no much larger one-base neighbor in the sample; base qualities were not kept. The CDR3 regions of human TCRbeta chains were subjected to immunosequencing. The paper's processing steps were these. Repertoire TCRs were matched against a reference library of SARS-CoV-2-specific TCRs generated with the MIRA antigen-specificity platform. Breadth was defined as the fraction of unique TCRs that were SARS-CoV-2-associated. Depth was defined as the fraction of total T cells that were SARS-CoV-2-associated. Using the MIRA data, each spike-specific TCR was mapped to the spike region that the TCR reacts to and placed in a CD4 or CD8 class. Log10-transformed breadth and depth values were compared by one-way ANOVA with Sidak's multiple comparisons tests. The table comes from immuneACCESS by way of TCRdb, which keeps in-frame sequences with V and J called. Part of the clones is missing from these tables; in studies checked, under half for an unresolved V gene and the rest for unknown reasons. D and trimming were read from the DNA, whereas the V and J calls and clone size are those reported in that table. Within this sample are about 130,000 clones, with about 90% of them counted one time only. The ten largest account for about 1.9% of the sample.

The time point label for this specimen denotes: baseline before first vaccination. Vaccinee samples came from UK trials COV001 and COV002, including a single-blind randomized controlled phase 2/3 trial of AZD1222 (ChAdOx1 nCoV-19) in healthy adults. For TCRbeta chain sequencing, PBMC samples from trial participants were taken at day 0 and at day 28 after the second dose. The chain was built from TRBV3-1 (or the pseudogene TRBV3-2) and TRBJ2-7, with no confidently assigned D gene. The sequence was collected from an adult in good health. Sequenced here: peripheral blood, sampled on day 0 of AZD1222 vaccination. The nucleotide sequence reads as follows: TGTGCCAGCAGCTTTTCGACGAAATCCTACGAGCAGTACTTC. Translated, it gives CASSFSTKSYEQYF.